Sequencing of this T cell receptor beta chain was carried out in a study of early T cells in non-severe SARS-CoV-2 infection. Looking at the study overall: Whole-blood bulk RNA, unsorted, was sequenced, and chains were unpaired. Study-level points and caveats: Comparison of clonotypes with VDJdb favored anti-spike CD8 responses while missing private and CD4 specificities.

Regarding this clonotype: The antigen remains undetermined. A much larger clone lies one base from this, so it may be a read error.

Each single cDNA molecule received a unique molecular identifier. TCRdb re-called the 5' RACE reads through MiXCR, storing one row per CDR3 protein. The sample yields roughly 68,000 distinct CDR3 sequences, more than 4% seen once. Material for sequencing was whole blood. The source is an adult who was a healthcare worker with PCR-confirmed SARS-CoV-2 infection or an uninfected control (not recorded which).

The CDR3 spells CASSMGGQCYNEQFF. In nucleotides, the CDR3 is TGTGCCAGTAGTATGGGGGGACAGTGCTACAATGAGCAGTTCTTC. The chain recombines TRBV19 with TRBJ2-1; a possible D gene is TRBD1 (7 bases). The CDR3 length is 15 residues. Trimming cost V 3 bases and J 3 bases, with 12 bases left between them. Germline V CDR1 and CDR2: LNHDA, SQIVND (reference sequence). The complete variable domain, with remaining parts taken from reference TRBV19 and TRBJ2-1, reads DGGITQSPKYLFRKEGQNVTLSCEQNLNHDAMYWYRQDPGQGLRLIYYSQIVNDFQKGDIAEGYSVSREKKESFPLTVTSAQKNPTAFYLCASSMGGQCYNEQFFGPGTRLTVL.